Included here is one T cell receptor (beta chain) sequence, with context. From germline, CDR1 is SGHTA and CDR2 FQGNSA. The CDR3 extends over 15 amino acids. V was trimmed by 6 bases and J by 2 bases, leaving 17 bases between them. The record originates from a study of blood T cell repertoires in COVID-19. Clones were read by immunoSEQ multiplex PCR, and TCRdb kept only the in-frame ones, dropping some. Here the sample spans about 200,000 clones, around 90% being singletons. J is TRBJ2-7 and V is TRBV7-2, with unresolved D. The source of this sequence is a man aged 25-45 years with acute or convalescent COVID-19. The specimen was peripheral blood. The CDR3 bases are TGTGCCAGCAGTTTCCCCTCACTCGGTGCCTACGAGCAGTACTTC. It encodes CASSFPSLGAYEQYF.